One and the same sample provided the 15 T cell receptor beta chains below, sequenced in a study of blood T cell repertoires in COVID-19. The table came from immunoSEQ multiplex PCR; TCRdb's copy has only in-frame clones and leaves some out. The table shows about 400,000 clones, with roughly nine tenths occurring only once. The specimen sequenced was PBMCs or T cells enriched from blood (not recorded which). These receptors were collected from a woman aged 25 to 39 who had recovered from COVID-19.

This clone was found once. V gene TRBV27 combines with J gene TRBJ2-7, with D possibly TRBD2 on 5 matching bases. Germline values: CDR1 MNHEY, CDR2 SMNVEV (reference sequence). V was pared by 3 bases and J by 2 bases, with 20 bases between. The CDR3 loop spans 17 amino acids. The CDR3 loop is CASSFGMDGSLPYEQYF. The CDR3 DNA follows: TGTGCCAGCAGTTTCGGGATGGACGGATCCCTACCCTACGAGCAGTACTTC.

The chain joins TRBV18 to TRBJ1-6; D gene ambiguous. The CDR3 has 16 residues. Germline V gives CDR1 KGHSH, CDR2 LQKENI. V lost 0 bases, J lost 0 bases, and 6 bases lay in between. CDR3 sequence reads: CASSPPYSSYNSPLHF. The CDR3 nucleotides read TGTGCCAGCTCACCACCGTATAGCTCCTATAATTCACCCCTCCACTTT. The entire variable domain, with the rest obtained from reference TRBV18 and TRBJ1-6, is as follows: NAGVMQNPRHLVRRRGQEARLRCSPMKGHSHVYWYRQLPEEGLKFMVYLQKENIIDESGMPKERFSAEFPKEGPSILRIQQVVRGDSAAYFCASSPPYSSYNSPLHFGNGTRLTVT.

This chain links TRBV18 with TRBJ1-1; D unresolved. The CDR3 runs 13 residues. The V end lost 2 bases, the J end lost 3 bases, and 7 bases lay between the germline ends. Germline V CDR1 and CDR2: KGHSH, LQKENI. CDR3 in DNA: TGTGCCAGCTCACCAAAGCTGGACACTGAAGCTTTCTTT. Protein: CASSPKLDTEAFF.

The chain recombines TRBV25-1 with TRBJ2-7; 8 bases match TRBD1. Germline V gives CDR1 MGHDK, CDR2 SYGVNS. V dropped 4 bases and J dropped 5; count of bases not matched to a gene: 13. CDR3 length equals 16 residues. The CDR3, as DNA: TGTGCCAGCAGTGCGAATATAGGACAGGGTCCCCACGAGCAGTACTTC. This codes for CASSANIGQGPHEQYF.

The CDR3 bases are TGTGCCAGCAGCCGCCCGGGACAGTCGAACACCGGGGAGCTGTTTTTT. Protein: CASSRPGQSNTGELFF. The V and J genes are TRBV11-2 and TRBJ2-2, with 7 bases lining up with TRBD1. The CDR3 is 16 residues long. V lost 5 bases, J lost 0 bases, and 6 bases stayed unmatched. Germline lookup yields CDR1 SGHAT and CDR2 FQNNGV.

This chain uses TRBV10-3 with TRBJ2-7; 7 bases line up with TRBD1. The CDR3 contains 15 residues. CDR1 is ENHRY and CDR2 is SYGVKD in the germline V gene. J lost 2 bases, V lost 4 bases, and 8 bases had no gene match. Written as DNA, the CDR3 is TGTGCCATCAGTGGGGAAGGACAGGACACCTACGAGCAGTACTTC. Amino acid sequence: CAISGEGQDTYEQYF.

The gene calls are TRBV5-4 and TRBJ1-1; D is uncertain. Deletions cut 4 bases from V and 2 bases from J, with 6 bases between. Germline-derived CDR1 and CDR2 are SGHNT and YYREEE (reference sequence). The CDR3 extends over 12 amino acids. In DNA form, the CDR3 reads TGTGCCAGCAGCATAAGCAACACTGAAGCTTTCTTT. Protein: CASSISNTEAFF.

The chain combines TRBV21-1 with TRBJ2-7; the D call in the table, TRBD1, was not verified against the DNA. TRBV21-1 is noted as a pseudogene. The CDR3 is 16 amino acids. CDR3 sequence: CASNMGTTTSSYEQYF. The CDR3 DNA reads as TGTGCCAGCAACATGGGGACAACGACCAGCTCCTACGAGCAGTACTTC.

The chain carries TRBV18 and TRBJ1-2; tentative D call: TRBD1 (6 bases). V was trimmed by 2 bases and J by 0 bases, leaving 13 bases between them. The CDR3 totals 16 residues. Germline CDR1 is KGHSH and CDR2 is LQKENI. The CDR3: CASSPGLQGSNYGYTF. CDR3 coding DNA: TGTGCCAGCTCACCAGGCCTACAGGGATCTAACTATGGCTACACCTTC. The variable domain in full, with the rest retrieved from reference TRBV18 and TRBJ1-2, is NAGVMQNPRHLVRRRGQEARLRCSPMKGHSHVYWYRQLPEEGLKFMVYLQKENIIDESGMPKERFSAEFPKEGPSILRIQQVVRGDSAAYFCASSPGLQGSNYGYTFGSGTRLTVV.

This chain joins TRBV9 and TRBJ1-1; 12 bases map to TRBD1. Trimming took 3 bases from V and 0 from J; bases not matched to a gene: 9. Germline CDR1 and CDR2: SGDLS and YYNGEE. The CDR3 covers 18 residues. The CDR3 DNA sequence: TGTGCCAGCAGCGCCTCCGGGACAGGGGGCCACATGAACACTGAAGCTTTCTTT. Its translation: CASSASGTGGHMNTEAFF.

This clone was detected only a few times. The chain links TRBV4-1 to TRBJ2-6; 7 nucleotides match TRBD1. CDR3 length equals 15 residues. Germline CDR1 reads MGHRA; CDR2 reads YSYEKL. The trim removed 5 bases at V and 3 bases at J, leaving 4 bases unmatched. The DNA for the CDR3 is TGCGCCAGCAGCTACGCAGGGGGTGGGGCCAACGTCCTGACTTTC. Protein: CASSYAGGGANVLTF.

This clone was recorded only once. The chain links TRBV5-1 to TRBJ1-4, with D possibly TRBD1 on 6 matching bases. There are 17 residues in the CDR3. Looked up from germline, CDR1 is SGHRS and CDR2 is YFSETQ. Between the trimmed V and J ends, which lost 5 bases and 5 bases, there was a span of 22 bases. This CDR3 reads CASRNGDIGASNEKLFF. CDR3 DNA sequence: TGCGCCAGCAGAAACGGGGACATAGGGGCCTCCAATGAAAAACTGTTTTTT.

This chain joins TRBV5-8 and TRBJ1-5, with TRBD1 matching 8 bases. Germline-derived CDR1 and CDR2 are SGHTS and YDEGEE. The CDR3 loop spans 14 amino acids. The V and J ends lost 4 bases and 12 bases, in that order; junction bases with no gene match: 12. This CDR3 reads CASSHLGQGRLQHF. The DNA of the CDR3 is TGTGCCAGCAGCCACCTCGGACAGGGTAGGCTCCAGCATTTT.

This clone was detected only a few times. CDR3 region: CASSQEVGLAGHGFVYEQYF. In nucleotides, the CDR3 is TGTGCCAGCAGCCAAGAGGTAGGACTAGCGGGACACGGGTTTGTCTACGAGCAGTACTTC. V is TRBV4-2 and J is TRBJ2-7, with 12 bases that match TRBD2. The CDR3 runs to 20 residues. In germline, CDR1 is LGHNA, CDR2 YNFKEQ. After removal of 0 bases from V and 3 bases from J, the junction contained 15 bases not matched to a gene.

This clone has a handful of counts. The chain recombines TRBV10-3 with TRBJ1-2, with D hard to call. Germline CDR1 reads ENHRY; CDR2 reads SYGVKD. The length of the CDR3 is 13 residues. V shed 3 bases and J shed 8 bases, with 13 bases lying between them. The DNA for the CDR3 is TGTGCCATCAGTGACCTAGGTCGGCGGGGCTACACCTTC. As protein: CAISDLGRRGYTF.